This TCR beta chain was identified in a study of Graves' ophthalmopathy and Graves' hyperthyroidism. Study-wide findings and caveats: In separating ophthalmopathy from stable hyperthyroidism, a 13-signature model achieved 87.88% sensitivity and approximately 80% specificity. Blood also carried most expanded thyroid clonotypes exceeding 0.001 frequency.

The V end was cut by 6 bases, the J end by 1 base, with 10 bases between. CDR3 length: 13 amino acids. Per the germline V gene, CDR1 is SGHTS and CDR2 is YDEGEE. Amplification of TCR beta CDR3 regions used RNA transcripts. In the first round, RT-PCR was carried out with HTBI primers, and a multiplex PCR formed the second round. TCRdb re-derived calls from the multiplex PCR reads in MiXCR, one entry per CDR3 protein. Altogether roughly 500,000 distinct CDR3 sequences are present, about an eighth being singletons, with the ten largest covering approximately 9.8%. This clonotype showed up many times. What it recognizes is unknown.

V is TRBV5-8 and J is TRBJ1-1; possible D gene TRBD1, 5 bases. The source of this sequence is a woman aged 30 to 39 with Graves' ophthalmopathy. The sample taken for sequencing was blood. CDR3 region: CASKIGGNTEAFF. The CDR3 DNA reads as TGTGCCAGCAAGATCGGGGGGAACACTGAAGCTTTCTTT.